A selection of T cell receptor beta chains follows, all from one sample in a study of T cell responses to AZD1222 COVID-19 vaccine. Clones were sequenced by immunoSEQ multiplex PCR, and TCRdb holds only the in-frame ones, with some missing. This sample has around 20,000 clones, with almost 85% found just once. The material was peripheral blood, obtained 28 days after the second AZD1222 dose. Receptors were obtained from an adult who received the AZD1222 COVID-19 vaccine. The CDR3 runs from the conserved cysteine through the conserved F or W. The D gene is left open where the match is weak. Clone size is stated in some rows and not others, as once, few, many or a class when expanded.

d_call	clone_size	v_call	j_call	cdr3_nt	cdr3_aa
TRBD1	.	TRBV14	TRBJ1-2	TGTGCCAGCAGCGCAGACAGGGTCGGGGGCTATGGCTACACCTTC	CASSADRVGGYGYTF
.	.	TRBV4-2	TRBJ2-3	TGTGCCAGCAGCCAAGATCCGTCGGGTGCAGATACGCAGTATTTT	CASSQDPSGADTQYF
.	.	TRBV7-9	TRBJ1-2	TGTGCCAGCAGCTTCGGTCAGGGGTCCAACTATGGCTACACCTTC	CASSFGQGSNYGYTF
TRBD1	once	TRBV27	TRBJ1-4	TGTGCCAGCAGCCGGCGGGACAGGGGGCGTGAAAAACTGTTTTTT	CASSRRDRGREKLFF
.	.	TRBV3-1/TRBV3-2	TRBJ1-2	TGTGCCAGCAGCCAAGATCCGGGGGGCGATGGCTACACCTTC	CASSQDPGGDGYTF
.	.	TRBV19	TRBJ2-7	TGTGCCAGTAGGGGTCTGGCGGGGTCCTACGAGCAGTACTTC	CASRGLAGSYEQYF
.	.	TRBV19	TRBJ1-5	TGTGCCAGTAGTACAGGTAACTATCAGCCCCAGCATTTT	CASSTGNYQPQHF
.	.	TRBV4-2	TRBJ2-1	TGTGCCAGCAGCCAAGTCGGGGGCAATGAGCAGTTCTTC	CASSQVGGNEQFF
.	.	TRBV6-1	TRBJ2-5	TGTGCCAGCAGTGAAGCTGGTAGTGGAGAGACCCAGTACTTC	CASSEAGSGETQYF
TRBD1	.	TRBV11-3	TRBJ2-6	TGTGCCAGCAGCTCACGGGACAGATTAAGTTCTGGGGCCAACGTCCTGACTTTC	CASSSRDRLSSGANVLTF
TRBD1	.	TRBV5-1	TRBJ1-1	TGCGCCAGCAGCCCCCTTCGACAGGGATCGAACACTGAAGCTTTCTTT	CASSPLRQGSNTEAFF
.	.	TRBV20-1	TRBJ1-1	TGCAGTGCTATTGGTCCACAGGTAGCTTTCTTT	CSAIGPQVAFF
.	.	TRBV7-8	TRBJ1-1	TGTGCCAGCAGCTCGGTAGGGTGGGTTTCAAACACTGAAGCTTTCTTT	CASSSVGWVSNTEAFF